Given below is one T cell receptor (beta chain) in context. The antigen remains unidentified. In germline, CDR1 is SGHRS, CDR2 YFSETQ. The CDR3 consists of 14 residues. Trimming cost V 0 bases and J 5 bases, with 8 bases left between them. This cohort consisted of healthy bone marrow donors. The PCR used 60 Vbeta and 13 Jbeta primers. Generated by immunoSEQ multiplex PCR, the TCRdb table keeps only in-frame clones and is missing some. The data show some 110,000 clones, and the top ten clones hold approximately 3.7%. This sample was included in a study of cytomegalovirus exposure and HLA in healthy donors. Overall study context: Some 180 million T cells yielded 90 million to 130 million unique TCR beta sequences in earlier analysis. Study-wide results and limits: A later analysis showed that HLA-associated TCR beta chains had undergone more clonal expansion than equally common others. TCR beta chains numbering under 200 were designated cytomegalovirus-associated.

Specimen: PBMCs. The genes are TRBV5-1 and TRBJ1-4, with D possibly matching TRBD1 (5 bases). The sequence was obtained from a man aged 25 to 45 in good health and CMV-seronegative. In DNA, the CDR3 is TGCGCCAGCAGCTTGGGGGGCCCAAATGAAAAACTGTTTTTT. It specifies CASSLGGPNEKLFF. Based on the CDR3 plus reference TRBV5-1 and TRBJ1-4, the full variable domain is KAGVTQTPRYLIKTRGQQVTLSCSPISGHRSVSWYQQTPGQGLQFLFEYFSETQRNKGNFPGRFSGRQFSNSRSEMNVSTLELGDSALYLCASSLGGPNEKLFFGSGTQLSVL.